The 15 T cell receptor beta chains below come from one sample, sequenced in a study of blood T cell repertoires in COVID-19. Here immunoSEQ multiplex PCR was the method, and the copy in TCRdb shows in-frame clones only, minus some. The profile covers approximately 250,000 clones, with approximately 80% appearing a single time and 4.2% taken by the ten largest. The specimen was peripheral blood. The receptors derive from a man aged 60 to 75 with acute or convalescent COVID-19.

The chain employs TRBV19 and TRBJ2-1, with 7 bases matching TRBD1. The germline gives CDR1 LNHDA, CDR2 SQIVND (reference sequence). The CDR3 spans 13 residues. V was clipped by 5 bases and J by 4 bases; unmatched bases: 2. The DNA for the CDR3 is TGTGCCAGTAGTTTGGGACAGTACAATGAGCAGTTCTTC. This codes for CASSLGQYNEQFF.

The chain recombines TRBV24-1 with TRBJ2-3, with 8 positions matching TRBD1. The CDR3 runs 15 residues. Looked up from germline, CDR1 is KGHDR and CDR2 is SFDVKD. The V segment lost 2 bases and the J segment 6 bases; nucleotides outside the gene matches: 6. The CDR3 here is CATSDSRQGRDTQYF. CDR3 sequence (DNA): TGTGCCACCAGTGATTCTAGACAGGGGCGGGATACGCAGTATTTT.

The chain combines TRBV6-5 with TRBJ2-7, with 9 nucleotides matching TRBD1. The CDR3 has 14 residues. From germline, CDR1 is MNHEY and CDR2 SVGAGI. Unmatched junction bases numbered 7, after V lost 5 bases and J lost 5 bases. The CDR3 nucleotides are TGTGCCAGCAGTCCCGGGACAGGGATAGACGAGCAGTACTTC. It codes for CASSPGTGIDEQYF.

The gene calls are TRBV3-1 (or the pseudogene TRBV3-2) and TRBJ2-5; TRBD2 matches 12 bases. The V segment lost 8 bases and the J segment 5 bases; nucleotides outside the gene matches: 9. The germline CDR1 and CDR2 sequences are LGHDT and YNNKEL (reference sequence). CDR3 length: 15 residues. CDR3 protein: CASGRLAGAVETQYF. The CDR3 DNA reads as TGTGCCAGCGGCCGACTAGCGGGGGCGGTGGAGACCCAGTACTTC.

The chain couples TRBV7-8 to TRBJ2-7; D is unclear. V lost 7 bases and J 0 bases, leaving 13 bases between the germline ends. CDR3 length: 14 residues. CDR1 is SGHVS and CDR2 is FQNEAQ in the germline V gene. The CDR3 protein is CASKPFASSYEQYF. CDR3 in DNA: TGTGCCAGCAAGCCGTTCGCCTCCTCCTACGAGCAGTACTTC.

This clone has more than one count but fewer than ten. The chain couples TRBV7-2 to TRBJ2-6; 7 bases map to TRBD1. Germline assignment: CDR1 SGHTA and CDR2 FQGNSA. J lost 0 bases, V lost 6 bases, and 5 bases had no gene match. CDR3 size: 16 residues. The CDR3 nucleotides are TGTGCCAGCAGACCGGGACAGATCTCTGGGGCCAACGTCCTGACTTTC. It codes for CASRPGQISGANVLTF.

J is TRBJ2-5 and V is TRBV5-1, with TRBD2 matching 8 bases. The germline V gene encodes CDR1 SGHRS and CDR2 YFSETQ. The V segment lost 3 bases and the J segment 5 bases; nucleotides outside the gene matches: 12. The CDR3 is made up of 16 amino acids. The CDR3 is CASSSGAGGAGETQYF. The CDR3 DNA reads TGCGCCAGCAGCTCAGGGGCGGGGGGCGCAGGTGAGACCCAGTACTTC.

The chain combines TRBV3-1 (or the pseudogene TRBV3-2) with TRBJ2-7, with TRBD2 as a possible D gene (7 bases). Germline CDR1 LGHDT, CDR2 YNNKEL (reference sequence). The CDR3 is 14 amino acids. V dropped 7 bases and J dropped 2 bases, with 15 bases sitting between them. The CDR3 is CASTPGEGPYEQYF. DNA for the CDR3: TGTGCCAGCACCCCAGGGGAGGGTCCCTACGAGCAGTACTTC.

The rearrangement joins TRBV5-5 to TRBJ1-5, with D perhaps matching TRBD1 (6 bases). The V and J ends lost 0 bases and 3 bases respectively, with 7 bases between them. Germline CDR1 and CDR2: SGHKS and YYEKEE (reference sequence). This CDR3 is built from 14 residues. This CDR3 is CASSLDRVNQPQHF. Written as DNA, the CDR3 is TGTGCCAGCAGCTTGGACAGGGTCAATCAGCCCCAGCATTTT.

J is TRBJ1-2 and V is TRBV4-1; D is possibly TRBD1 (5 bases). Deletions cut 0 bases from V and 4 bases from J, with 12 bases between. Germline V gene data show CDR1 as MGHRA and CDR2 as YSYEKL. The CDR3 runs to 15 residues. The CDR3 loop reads CASSQDFAGGYGYTF. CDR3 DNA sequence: TGCGCCAGCAGCCAAGATTTCGCCGGGGGCTATGGCTACACCTTC.

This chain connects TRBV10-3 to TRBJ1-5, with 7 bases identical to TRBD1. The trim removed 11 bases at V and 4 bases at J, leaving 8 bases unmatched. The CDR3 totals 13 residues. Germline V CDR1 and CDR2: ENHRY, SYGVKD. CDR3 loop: CAVQGSLNQPQHF. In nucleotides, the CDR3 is TGTGCCGTACAGGGGTCTCTTAATCAGCCCCAGCATTTT.

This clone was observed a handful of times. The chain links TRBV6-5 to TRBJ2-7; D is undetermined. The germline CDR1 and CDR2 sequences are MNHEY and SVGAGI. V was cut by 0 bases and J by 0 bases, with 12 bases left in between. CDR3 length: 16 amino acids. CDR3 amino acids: CASSYSGSVLSYEQYF. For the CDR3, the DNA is TGTGCCAGCAGTTACTCGGGCAGTGTCCTCTCCTACGAGCAGTACTTC.

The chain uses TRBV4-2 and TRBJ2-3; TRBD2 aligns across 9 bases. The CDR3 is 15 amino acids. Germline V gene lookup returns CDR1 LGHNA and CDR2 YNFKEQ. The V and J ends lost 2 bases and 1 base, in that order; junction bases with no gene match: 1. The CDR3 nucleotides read TGTGCCAGCAGCCAATGGACTAGCGGCACAGATACGCAGTATTTT. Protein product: CASSQWTSGTDTQYF.

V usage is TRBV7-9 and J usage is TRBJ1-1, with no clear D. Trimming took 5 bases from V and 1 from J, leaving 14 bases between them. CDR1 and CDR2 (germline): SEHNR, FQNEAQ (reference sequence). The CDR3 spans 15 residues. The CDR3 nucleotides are TGTGCCAGCAGCCGCGACGGGGTGCAGAACACTGAAGCTTTCTTT. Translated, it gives CASSRDGVQNTEAFF.

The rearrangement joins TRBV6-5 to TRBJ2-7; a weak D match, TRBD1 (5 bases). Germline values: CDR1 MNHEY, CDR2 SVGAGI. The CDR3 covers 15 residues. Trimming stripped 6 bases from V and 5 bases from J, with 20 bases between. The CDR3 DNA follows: TGTGCCAGCAGAAACCCCGGGCAGGGCACCAACGAGCAGTACTTC. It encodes CASRNPGQGTNEQYF.